The 8 T cell receptor beta chains given below trace back to one sample, sequenced in a study of CD8+CD57+ T cells in acquired aplastic anemia. Genomic DNA provided the template from which TCR beta VDJ and CDR3 profiles were obtained. TCRdb itself ran the reads through MiXCR, one entry per CDR3 protein. The sample contains roughly 420,000 distinct CDR3 sequences, 65% to 75% of which appear only once. Sequenced: sorted CD4+, CD8+, or CD8+CD57+ T cells (not recorded which) from PBMCs. The receptors here all came from a human donor in good health, serving as a control.

This clonotype turned up a few times. The chain joins TRBV20-1 to TRBJ1-6; TRBD1 aligns across 7 bases. Trimming removed 5 bases from V and 11 bases from J; junction bases left unmatched: 9. Germline V gene data show CDR1 as DFQATT and CDR2 as SNEGSKA (reference sequence). The CDR3 has 13 residues. As DNA, the CDR3 is TGCAGTGCTCCCGGGACAGTAGGGCCACCCCTCCACTTT. This sequence encodes CSAPGTVGPPLHF.

Turning to this clonotype: A junction boundary mismatches the germline segment, possibly from a read error. J is TRBJ1-1 and V is TRBV15; 8 bases are shared with TRBD1. This CDR3 region has 15 residues. Germline V gene sequence: CDR1 LNHNV, CDR2 YYDKDF (reference sequence). CDR3 in DNA: TGTGCCACCAGCAGTGTTAGGCAGGGGGCGGGTGAAGATTTCTTT. It translates to CATSSVRQGAGEDFF.

The chain employs TRBV7-2 and TRBJ1-2; a weak D match, TRBD1 (5 bases). Trimming removed 5 bases from V and 11 bases from J, with 27 bases in between. The CDR3 loop spans 16 amino acids. Germline V gives CDR1 SGHTA, CDR2 FQGNSA. The CDR3 here is CASSVTWGGTHPQYTF. DNA for the CDR3: TGTGCCAGCAGCGTAACTTGGGGGGGGACCCACCCCCAGTACACCTTC.

This clonotype was picked up many times. The rearrangement uses TRBV15 and TRBJ2-3; D possibly corresponds to TRBD2 (7 bases). The CDR3 loop spans 14 amino acids. Trimming left V 6 bases short and J 1 base short, with 11 bases between. Germline V gene sequence: CDR1 LNHNV, CDR2 YYDKDF (reference sequence). The CDR3 is CATSRGARTDTQYF. The CDR3 nucleotides are TGTGCCACCAGTCGGGGGGCCCGCACAGATACGCAGTATTTT.

The V and J genes are TRBV7-9 and TRBJ2-1, with D possibly TRBD2 on 6 matching bases. The CDR3 has 16 amino acids. Trimming shortened V by 2 bases and J by 4 bases, and 15 bases separated the two germline ends. Germline-derived CDR1 and CDR2 are SEHNR and FQNEAQ (reference sequence). CDR3: CASSLFGGRRYNEQFF. CDR3 coding DNA: TGTGCCAGCAGCTTATTTGGAGGGCGCAGGTACAATGAGCAGTTCTTC. The variable domain in full, completed from reference TRBV7-9 and TRBJ2-1, reads DTGVSQNPRHKITKRGQNVTFRCDPISEHNRLYWYRQTLGQGPEFLTYFQNEAQLEKSRLLSDRFSAERPKGSFSTLEIQRTEQGDSAMYLCASSLFGGRRYNEQFFGPGTRLTVL.

This chain joins TRBV12-3 or TRBV12-4 and TRBJ2-7; D perhaps matches TRBD2 (5 bases). Trimming took off 6 bases at V and 7 bases at J, with 16 bases between the two ends. The CDR3 loop spans 13 amino acids. Here the CDR3 reads CASSPTTSGEQYF. Written as DNA, the CDR3 is TGTGCCAGCAGCCCCACGACCTCGGGAGAGCAGTACTTC.

The chain is built from TRBV2 and TRBJ1-1; TRBD1 aligns across 9 bases. Germline V CDR1 and CDR2: SNHLY, FYNNEI. J was trimmed by 5 bases and V by 6 bases; bases with no gene match: 10. The CDR3 is made up of 15 amino acids. Here the CDR3 DNA reads TGTGCCAGCAGGACGGGACAGGGTGAGTGGACTGAAGCTTTCTTT. Its protein is CASRTGQGEWTEAFF.

CDR3 sequence (DNA): TGTGCCAGCAGCTTAAACACTGAAAAACTGTTTTTT. Protein: CASSLNTEKLFF. The rearrangement uses TRBV7-3 and TRBJ1-4; D remains ambiguous. Trimming pared 1 base from V and 7 bases from J, leaving 4 bases between. Germline V gene sequence: CDR1 SGHTA, CDR2 FQGTGA. CDR3 size: 12 residues.